This T cell receptor (beta chain) is drawn from a study of T cell changes during pregnancy in multiple sclerosis. The table came from immunoSEQ multiplex PCR; TCRdb's copy has only in-frame clones and leaves some out. The sample holds around 70,000 clones, 92% seen once. The CDR3 is made up of 14 amino acids. V was pared by 6 bases and J by 4 bases, with 5 bases of the junction left unmatched. CDR1 and CDR2 (germline): MNHNS, SASEGT. The chain employs TRBV6-1 and TRBJ1-5; 8 nucleotides line up with TRBD1. This specimen was peripheral blood, taken after pregnancy. This clonotype originated in a female donor with multiple sclerosis, enrolled in a pregnancy study. CDR3 coding DNA: TGTGCCAGCAGCTTCGGACAGGGAAATCAGCCCCAGCATTTT. This codes for CASSFGQGNQPQHF.